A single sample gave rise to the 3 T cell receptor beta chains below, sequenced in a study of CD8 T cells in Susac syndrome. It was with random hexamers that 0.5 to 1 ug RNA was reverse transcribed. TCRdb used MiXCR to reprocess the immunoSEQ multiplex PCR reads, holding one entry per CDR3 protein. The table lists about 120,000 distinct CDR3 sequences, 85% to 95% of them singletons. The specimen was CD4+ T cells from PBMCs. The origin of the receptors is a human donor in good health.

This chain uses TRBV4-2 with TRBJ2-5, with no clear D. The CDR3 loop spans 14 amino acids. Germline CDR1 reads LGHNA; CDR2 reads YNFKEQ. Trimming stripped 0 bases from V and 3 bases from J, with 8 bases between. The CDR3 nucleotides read TGTGCCAGCAGCCAAGATGTCGGTAAAGAGACCCAGTACTTC. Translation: CASSQDVGKETQYF.

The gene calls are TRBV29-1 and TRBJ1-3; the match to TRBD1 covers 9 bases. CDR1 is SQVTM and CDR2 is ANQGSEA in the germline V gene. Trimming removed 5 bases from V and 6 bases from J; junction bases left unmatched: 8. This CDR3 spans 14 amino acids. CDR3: CSVNQGQGENTIYF. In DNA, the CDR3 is TGCAGCGTTAATCAGGGACAGGGAGAAAACACCATATATTTT.

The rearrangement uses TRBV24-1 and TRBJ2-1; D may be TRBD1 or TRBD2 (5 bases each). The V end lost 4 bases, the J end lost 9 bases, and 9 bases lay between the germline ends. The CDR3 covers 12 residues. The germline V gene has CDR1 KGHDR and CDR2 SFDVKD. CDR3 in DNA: TGTGCCACCAGTGAGGGGGAATTTGAGCAGTTCTTC. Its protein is CATSEGEFEQFF.